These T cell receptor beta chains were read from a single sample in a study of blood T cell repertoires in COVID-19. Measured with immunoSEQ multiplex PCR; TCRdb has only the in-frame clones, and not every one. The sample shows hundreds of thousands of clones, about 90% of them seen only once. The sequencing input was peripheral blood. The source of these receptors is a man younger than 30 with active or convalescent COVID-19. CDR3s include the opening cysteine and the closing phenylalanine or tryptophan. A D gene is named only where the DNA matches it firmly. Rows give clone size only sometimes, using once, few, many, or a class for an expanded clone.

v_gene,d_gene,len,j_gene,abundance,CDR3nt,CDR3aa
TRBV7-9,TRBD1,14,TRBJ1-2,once,TGTGCCAGCAGCTTGGCAGGGGGAGGCTATGGCTACACCTTC,CASSLAGGGYGYTF
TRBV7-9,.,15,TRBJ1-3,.,TGTGCCAGCAGCTTAGAAACAGTATCTGGAAACACCATATATTTT,CASSLETVSGNTIYF
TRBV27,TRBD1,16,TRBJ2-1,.,TGTGCCAGCAGTTTATTTGGGACAGGCTCCTACAATGAGCAGTTCTTC,CASSLFGTGSYNEQFF
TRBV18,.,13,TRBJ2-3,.,TGTGCCAGCTCGTCCCCGACTGGAGATACGCAGTATTTT,CASSSPTGDTQYF
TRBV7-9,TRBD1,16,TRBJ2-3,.,TGTGCCAGCAGCTTGACCCGGGACAGGGCGACAGATACGCAGTATTTT,CASSLTRDRATDTQYF
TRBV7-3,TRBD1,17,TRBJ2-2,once,TGTGCCAGCAGCTTAGTAGTCGGAGAGGGGGCGGCCGGGGAGCTGTTTTTT,CASSLVVGEGAAGELFF
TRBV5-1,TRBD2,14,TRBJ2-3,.,TGCGCCAGCAGCTACGGGGGGAGCACAGATACGCAGTATTTT,CASSYGGSTDTQYF
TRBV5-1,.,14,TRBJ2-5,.,TGCGCCAGCAGCTTCATCCCGGGACTAGAGACCCAGTACTTC,CASSFIPGLETQYF
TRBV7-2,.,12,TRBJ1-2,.,TGTGCCAGCAGCGGCCGGCGGGGTGGCTACACCTTC,CASSGRRGGYTF
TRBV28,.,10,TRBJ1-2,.,TGTGCCAGCAGTTTCGGTGGCTACACCTTC,CASSFGGYTF
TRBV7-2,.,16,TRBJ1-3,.,TGTGCCAGCAGCCGCGAGGTTGGAGGTTACGGAAACACCATATATTTT,CASSREVGGYGNTIYF
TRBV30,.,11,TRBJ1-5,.,TGTGCCTGGACCAACGGAGGGGTTAAGCATTTT,CAWTNGGVKHF
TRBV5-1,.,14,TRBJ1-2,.,TGCGCCAGCAGCTTGGAGCAGGGTATCGAAGGCTACACCTTC,CASSLEQGIEGYTF
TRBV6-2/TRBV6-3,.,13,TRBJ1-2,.,TGTGCCAGCAGCCAGACAGGACGTTATGGCTACACCTTC,CASSQTGRYGYTF
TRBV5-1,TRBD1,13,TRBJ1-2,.,TGCGCCAGCAGCTGGGACAGGGTTGATGGCTACACCTTC,CASSWDRVDGYTF
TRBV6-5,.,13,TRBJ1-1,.,TGTGCCAGCAGGGTAGGACACATCACTGAAGCTTTCTTT,CASRVGHITEAFF
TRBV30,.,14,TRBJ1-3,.,TGTGCCTGGACACAGGGAAGCTTCGGAAACACCATATATTTT,CAWTQGSFGNTIYF
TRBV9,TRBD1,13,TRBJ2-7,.,TGTGCCAGCAGCGTAGCACAGGGGGACGAGCAGTACTTC,CASSVAQGDEQYF
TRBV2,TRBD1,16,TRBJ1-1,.,TGTGCCAGCAGCGACCCTTCGGACAGGGGAGGAACTGAAGCTTTCTTT,CASSDPSDRGGTEAFF
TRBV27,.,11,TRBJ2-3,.,TGTGCCAGCAGTCGGGAGGATACGCAGTATTTT,CASSREDTQYF
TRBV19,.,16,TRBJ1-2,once,TGTGCCAGTAGTATCAAGGTCCGGGGAAAGAACTATGGCTACACCTTC,CASSIKVRGKNYGYTF
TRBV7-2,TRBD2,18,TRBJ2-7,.,TGTGCCAGCAGCTCCTTCGGCGGGAGGGCCATCGCTGGCCACGAGCAGTACTTC,CASSSFGGRAIAGHEQYF
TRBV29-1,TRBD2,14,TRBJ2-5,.,TGCAGCGTGGAGCGCGCCGGGGGGGAAGAGACCCAGTACTTC,CSVERAGGEETQYF
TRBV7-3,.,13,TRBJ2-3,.,TGTGCCAGCAGCTCCGGGGGCACAGATACGCAGTATTTT,CASSSGGTDTQYF
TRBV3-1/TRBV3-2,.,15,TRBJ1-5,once,TGTGCCAGCAGCCGAAAGGGAGATAGCAATCAGCCCCAGCATTTT,CASSRKGDSNQPQHF
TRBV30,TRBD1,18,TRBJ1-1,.,TGTGCCTGGAGTGTACGCTGGGGACAGGGGAAAGGGAGGACTGAAGCTTTCTTT,CAWSVRWGQGKGRTEAFF
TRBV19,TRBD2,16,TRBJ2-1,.,TGTGCCAGTAGCGATGAACCTAGCGGGAGTATGGGTTTGGAGTTCTTC,CASSDEPSGSMGLEFF
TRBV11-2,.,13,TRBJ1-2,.,TGTGCCAGCAGCCCGGGAGTCCTCTATGGCTACACCTTC,CASSPGVLYGYTF
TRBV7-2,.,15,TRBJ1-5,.,TGTGCCAGCAGCTTAAGAGGAGGGGCCGCTCAGCCCCAGCATTTT,CASSLRGGAAQPQHF
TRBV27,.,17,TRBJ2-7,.,TGTGCCAGCAGTACAAAACCTGGACTCTTAGGGATGTACGAGCAGTACTTC,CASSTKPGLLGMYEQYF
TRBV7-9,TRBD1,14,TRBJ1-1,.,TGTGCCAGCAGCCCGACAGGGGGGATTACTGAAGCTTTCTTT,CASSPTGGITEAFF
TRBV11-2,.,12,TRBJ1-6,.,TGTGCCAGCCAGGCGGGGTATTCACCCCTCCACTTT,CASQAGYSPLHF
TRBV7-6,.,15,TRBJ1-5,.,TGTGCCAGCAGCTCTACCCCTGGTAGCAATCAGCCCCAGCATTTT,CASSSTPGSNQPQHF
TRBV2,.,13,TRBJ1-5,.,TGTGCCAGCTCAAATAGGGAGGGCCAGCCCCAGCATTTT,CASSNREGQPQHF
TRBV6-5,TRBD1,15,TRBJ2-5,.,TGTGCCAGCAGTCGGGACAGGGGGATCGGCGAGACCCAGTACTTC,CASSRDRGIGETQYF
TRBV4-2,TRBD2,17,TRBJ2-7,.,TGTGCCAGCAGCCAAGTCCTAGCGGGAGGGAGGGCCCACGAGCAGTACTTC,CASSQVLAGGRAHEQYF
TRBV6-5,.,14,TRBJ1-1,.,TGTGCCAGCAGGGCCACAGGGTCGAGGACTGAAGCTTTCTTT,CASRATGSRTEAFF
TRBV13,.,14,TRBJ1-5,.,TGTGCCAGCAGCTTAGGTCGTGGCAATCAGCCCCAGCATTTT,CASSLGRGNQPQHF
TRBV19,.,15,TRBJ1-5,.,TGTGCCAGTAGTATAGGGGGCCCACTAAATCAGCCCCAGCATTTT,CASSIGGPLNQPQHF
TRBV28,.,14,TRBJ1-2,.,TGTGCCAGCAGCACCGGGACACCCGTCGGTGGCTACACCTTC,CASSTGTPVGGYTF
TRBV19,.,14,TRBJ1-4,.,TGTGCCAGTAGTATCGGACAAGGTTATGAAAAACTGTTTTTT,CASSIGQGYEKLFF
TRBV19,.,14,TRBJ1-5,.,TGTGCCAGTAGTATACGTGGGGAGGGACAGCCCCAGCATTTT,CASSIRGEGQPQHF
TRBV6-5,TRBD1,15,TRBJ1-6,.,TGTGCCAGCAGTCACCTGACAGGGTCGGAATCACCCCTCCACTTT,CASSHLTGSESPLHF